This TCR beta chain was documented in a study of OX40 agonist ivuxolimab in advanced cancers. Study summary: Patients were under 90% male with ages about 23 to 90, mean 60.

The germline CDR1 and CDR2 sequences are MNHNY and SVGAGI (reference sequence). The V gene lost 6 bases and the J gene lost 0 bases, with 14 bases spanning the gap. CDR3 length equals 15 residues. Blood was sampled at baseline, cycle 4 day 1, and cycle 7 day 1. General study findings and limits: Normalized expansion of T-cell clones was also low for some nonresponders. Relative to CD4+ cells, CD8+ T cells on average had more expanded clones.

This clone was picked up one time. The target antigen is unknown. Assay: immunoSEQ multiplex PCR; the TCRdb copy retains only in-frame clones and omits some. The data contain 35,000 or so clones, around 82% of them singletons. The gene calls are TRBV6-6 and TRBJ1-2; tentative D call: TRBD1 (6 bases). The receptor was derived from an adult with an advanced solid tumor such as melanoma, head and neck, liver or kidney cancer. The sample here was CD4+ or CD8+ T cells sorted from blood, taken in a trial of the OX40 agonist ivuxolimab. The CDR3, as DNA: TGTGCCAGCAGCCGCGGACAGCTACCTAACTATGGCTACACCTTC. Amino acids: CASSRGQLPNYGYTF.